Listed below are T cell receptor beta chains from one sample, sequenced in a study of Ad26.COV2.S vaccination and SARS-CoV-2 variants. Clones were sequenced by immunoSEQ multiplex PCR, and TCRdb holds only the in-frame ones, with some missing. The data contain 300,000 to 350,000 clones, around four fifths of them singletons. Specimen: peripheral blood, collected in a trial of Ad26.COV2.S vaccine versus placebo. All receptors come from a person aged 18-65 years who received the Ad26.COV2.S COVID-19 vaccine or a placebo. CDR3s include the opening cysteine and the closing phenylalanine or tryptophan. The D gene is left open where the match is weak. Size tells how often a clone was seen (once, few, many) or the class of an expanded clone, and some rows leave it out.

.	TRBV19	14	.	TRBJ1-2	CASSGLQGTFGYTF	TGTGCCAGTAGTGGGTTGCAGGGGACATTTGGCTACACCTTC
.	TRBV9	15	once	TRBJ2-6	CASSAPRTGANVLTF	TGTGCCAGCAGCGCCCCTCGGACTGGGGCCAACGTCCTGACTTTC
TRBD2	TRBV7-2	19	.	TRBJ2-4	CASSLSSPGLAGEENIQYF	TGTGCCAGCAGCCTTTCTTCTCCGGGACTAGCGGGGGAGGAAAACATTCAGTACTTC
TRBD1	TRBV28	15	.	TRBJ1-5	CASSFRTGGVQPQHF	TGTGCCAGCAGTTTCCGGACAGGGGGCGTTCAGCCCCAGCATTTT
.	TRBV11-2	16	.	TRBJ2-2	CASSLPTGHHTGELFF	TGTGCCAGCAGCTTACCAACGGGACACCACACCGGGGAGCTGTTTTTT
TRBD2	TRBV10-3	14	.	TRBJ2-3	CAMDAGGQSDTQYF	TGTGCCATGGACGCGGGGGGGCAGTCTGATACGCAGTATTTT
TRBD2	TRBV6-5	16	.	TRBJ2-1	CASSSLAGSSYNEQFF	TGTGCCAGCAGTTCCTTAGCGGGGAGCTCCTACAATGAGCAGTTCTTC
TRBD1	TRBV4-1	15	.	TRBJ2-5	CASSTGQGFGETQYF	TGCGCCAGCAGCACGGGACAGGGGTTTGGGGAGACCCAGTACTTC
.	TRBV7-2	13	.	TRBJ1-1	CASSLPANTEAFF	TGTGCCAGCAGCTTACCCGCGAACACTGAAGCTTTCTTT
TRBD1	TRBV10-3	15	.	TRBJ1-1	CAISDEGRGRGVAFF	TGTGCCATCAGTGACGAGGGCAGGGGGCGCGGGGTAGCTTTCTTT
.	TRBV19	14	.	TRBJ2-2	CASKTGSDTGELFF	TGTGCCAGTAAAACAGGATCGGACACCGGGGAGCTGTTTTTT
.	TRBV28	15	.	TRBJ1-3	CASSLDQGTGNTIYF	TGTGCCAGCAGTTTAGATCAGGGTACAGGAAACACCATATATTTT
TRBD1	TRBV19	14	.	TRBJ1-2	CASKQGSINYGYTF	TGTGCCAGTAAACAGGGGTCGATTAACTATGGCTACACCTTC
.	TRBV7-9	13	.	TRBJ1-5	CASSVGADQPQHF	TGTGCCAGCAGCGTGGGCGCTGATCAGCCCCAGCATTTT
TRBD1	TRBV5-1	15	.	TRBJ1-2	CASSLTGGTGYGYTF	TGCGCCAGCAGCTTGACAGGGGGTACGGGCTATGGCTACACCTTC
TRBD1	TRBV6-6	14	.	TRBJ2-7	CASSFNRGIDEQYF	TGTGCCAGCAGTTTTAACAGGGGGATCGACGAGCAGTACTTC
.	TRBV4-2	13	.	TRBJ1-6	CASSQEKGTPLHF	TGTGCCAGCAGCCAGGAAAAGGGGACACCCCTCCACTTT
.	TRBV7-5	16	.	TRBJ1-1	CVRSLIGQGKNTEAFF	TGTGTCAGAAGCTTAATAGGACAGGGGAAGAACACTGAAGCTTTCTTT
TRBD1	TRBV28	15	.	TRBJ2-7	CASRSRMTGIYEQYF	TGTGCCAGCAGGTCACGAATGACAGGGATCTACGAGCAGTACTTC
.	TRBV2	13	.	TRBJ2-5	CASRWGPQETQYF	TGTGCCAGCAGATGGGGACCCCAAGAGACCCAGTACTTC
TRBD1	TRBV23-1	15	.	TRBJ1-6	CASRYRDRCFAPLHF	TGCGCCAGCAGGTACCGGGACAGGTGTTTCGCACCCCTCCACTTT
.	TRBV4-2	19	.	TRBJ1-2	CASSQEFPQVGNPNYGYTF	TGTGCCAGCAGCCAAGAGTTCCCCCAGGTGGGGAACCCTAACTATGGCTACACCTTC
TRBD1	TRBV19	15	.	TRBJ1-2	CASSAGQGGVDGYTF	TGTGCCAGTAGTGCGGGCCAGGGGGGTGTGGATGGCTACACCTTC
TRBD1	TRBV7-9	16	.	TRBJ2-7	CASSPRTGTRYYEQYF	TGTGCCAGCAGCCCGAGGACAGGGACCCGTTACTACGAGCAGTACTTC
.	TRBV7-8	15	.	TRBJ1-1	CASSPAHQGNTEAFF	TGTGCCAGCAGCCCCGCGCACCAAGGGAACACTGAAGCTTTCTTT
TRBD2	TRBV2	15	.	TRBJ2-1	CASTAPSGVYNEQFF	TGTGCCAGTACTGCGCCTAGCGGCGTCTACAATGAGCAGTTCTTC
.	TRBV5-8	14	once	TRBJ2-2	CASRPDPGTGELFF	TGTGCCAGCAGACCAGATCCGGGCACCGGGGAGCTGTTTTTT
TRBD1	TRBV5-1	15	.	TRBJ2-2	CASSVGQLNTGELFF	TGCGCCAGCAGCGTGGGACAGCTAAACACCGGGGAGCTGTTTTTT
.	TRBV5-1	18	.	TRBJ1-6	CASSTSDSYSSYNSPLHF	TGCGCCAGCAGCACATCGGACAGCTATAGCTCCTATAATTCACCCCTCCACTTT
TRBD1	TRBV7-6	16	.	TRBJ1-1	CASSSGTGGIPTEAFF	TGTGCCAGCAGCTCTGGGACAGGGGGTATCCCCACTGAAGCTTTCTTT
.	TRBV14	13	.	TRBJ1-1	CASSQDARTEAFF	TGTGCCAGCAGCCAAGATGCCCGCACTGAAGCTTTCTTT
.	TRBV18	14	once	TRBJ1-1	CASSPGRTGTEAFF	TGTGCCAGCTCACCAGGAAGGACGGGAACTGAAGCTTTCTTT
.	TRBV9	15	.	TRBJ1-2	CASSVGGQGNYGYTF	TGTGCCAGCAGCGTAGGGGGGCAGGGAAACTATGGCTACACCTTC
TRBD2	TRBV5-1	15	.	TRBJ2-7	CASSLGAGEVYEQYF	TGCGCCAGCAGCTTGGGCGCGGGGGAAGTTTACGAGCAGTACTTC
.	TRBV11-2	14	.	TRBJ2-5	CASSLDLASETQYF	TGTGCCAGCAGCTTAGATCTAGCGAGCGAGACCCAGTACTTC
.	TRBV5-6	15	.	TRBJ2-6	CASSSWGDGANVLTF	TGTGCCAGCAGCTCGTGGGGCGACGGGGCCAACGTCCTGACTTTC
.	TRBV28	16	.	TRBJ2-4	CASSVGTSFAKNIQYF	TGTGCCAGCAGTGTGGGGACGTCGTTTGCCAAAAACATTCAGTACTTC
.	TRBV6-2/TRBV6-3	13	.	TRBJ2-5	CASSGRILETQYF	TGTGCCAGCAGTGGCCGCATCCTAGAGACCCAGTACTTC
.	TRBV5-1	14	.	TRBJ2-7	CASSPGGRVYEQYF	TGCGCCAGCAGCCCCGGGGGGCGAGTATACGAGCAGTACTTC
TRBD1	TRBV7-6	15	.	TRBJ1-2	CASSLGGGTGLGYTF	TGTGCCAGCAGCTTAGGCGGCGGGACAGGGCTGGGCTACACCTTC
.	TRBV28	13	.	TRBJ2-7	CASSLTISYEQYF	TGTGCCAGCAGTTTAACCATCTCCTACGAGCAGTACTTC
.	TRBV19	15	once	TRBJ2-2	CASSTSRAGTGELFF	TGTGCCAGTAGTACCTCGCGGGCGGGCACCGGGGAGCTGTTTTTT
TRBD1	TRBV2	14	.	TRBJ1-4	CASSGQGRLPKLFF	TGTGCCAGCAGTGGACAGGGGCGCCTCCCCAAACTGTTTTTT
.	TRBV3-1/TRBV3-2	15	.	TRBJ1-1	CASSQVNREWTEAFF	TGTGCCAGCAGCCAAGTAAACAGGGAATGGACTGAAGCTTTCTTT
.	TRBV2	16	.	TRBJ1-3	CASSETGVDSGNTIYF	TGTGCCAGCAGTGAGACGGGGGTCGATTCTGGAAACACCATATATTTT
TRBD2	TRBV19	17	.	TRBJ2-3	CASNPNPGTGGTDTQYF	TGTGCCAGTAATCCCAACCCCGGGACGGGGGGAACAGATACGCAGTATTTT
TRBD1	TRBV7-9	16	.	TRBJ2-7	CASSPQGQGALIEQYF	TGTGCCAGCAGCCCGCAGGGACAGGGGGCGCTCATCGAGCAGTACTTC
.	TRBV5-5	13	.	TRBJ1-1	CASSLAEGTEAFF	TGTGCCAGCAGCTTGGCTGAGGGCACTGAAGCTTTCTTT
TRBD1	TRBV24-1	17	.	TRBJ2-2	CATSDDGQGAQVGELFF	TGTGCCACCAGTGACGATGGACAGGGGGCGCAGGTCGGGGAGCTGTTTTTT
.	TRBV20-1	11	.	TRBJ2-7	CSARQSYEQYF	TGCAGTGCTAGGCAGTCCTACGAGCAGTACTTC
TRBD2	TRBV7-2	15	.	TRBJ2-7	CASSLRAGLAYEQYF	TGTGCCAGCAGCCTAAGAGCGGGATTAGCCTACGAGCAGTACTTC
TRBD2	TRBV7-2	15	.	TRBJ2-2	CASPAGGSVTGELFF	TGTGCCAGCCCGGCGGGGGGGTCGGTCACCGGGGAGCTGTTTTTT
.	TRBV19	15	.	TRBJ2-3	CASSVLAPNTDTQYF	TGTGCCAGTAGTGTATTGGCGCCCAACACAGATACGCAGTATTTT
TRBD2	TRBV5-1	16	.	TRBJ2-1	CASSFQAGSSYNEQFF	TGCGCCAGCAGCTTCCAAGCGGGGAGCTCCTACAATGAGCAGTTCTTC
.	TRBV12-3/TRBV12-4	13	few	TRBJ1-1	CASKSQGGREAFF	TGTGCCAGCAAGTCTCAGGGCGGGCGTGAAGCTTTCTTT